These 26 T cell receptor beta chains were sequenced from one sample in a study of T cell responses to AZD1222 COVID-19 vaccine. Sequencing was performed with immunoSEQ multiplex PCR; in TCRdb, only in-frame clones are kept and a portion is missing. The sample yields more than 150,000 clones, about nine tenths seen once. The source material was peripheral blood, sampled on day 0 of AZD1222 vaccination. These receptor sequences come from an adult in good health.

J is TRBJ2-1 and V is TRBV27; 7 bases agree with TRBD1. Germline V gives CDR1 MNHEY, CDR2 SMNVEV (reference sequence). The length of the CDR3 is 14 residues. With V trimmed by 3 bases and J by 8 bases, 7 bases remained unmatched. This CDR3 is CASSLGRGSHEQFF. The CDR3 nucleotides are TGTGCCAGCAGTTTGGGCAGGGGGTCTCATGAGCAGTTCTTC.

This chain links TRBV5-1 with TRBJ1-3, with TRBD1 matching 8 bases. CDR1 SGHRS and CDR2 YFSETQ come from the germline V gene. J was trimmed by 4 bases and V by 2 bases; bases with no gene match: 2. The CDR3 is 14 amino acids. The CDR3 region is CASSLQGEGNTIYF. For the CDR3, the DNA is TGCGCCAGCAGCTTACAGGGGGAAGGAAACACCATATATTTT.

The sample holds one count of this clone. V and J are TRBV10-3 and TRBJ1-3; D is ambiguous. The CDR3 totals 15 residues. Germline values: CDR1 ENHRY, CDR2 SYGVKD. Trimming took off 0 bases at V and 4 bases at J, with 10 bases between the two ends. The CDR3 sequence: CAISESAGSGNTIYF. The CDR3 bases are TGTGCCATCAGTGAGTCAGCAGGTTCGGGAAACACCATATATTTT.

This chain uses TRBV6-2 or TRBV6-3 with TRBJ2-6; D not resolved. The CDR3 is 18 residues long. V was pared by 0 bases and J by 2 bases, with 14 bases between. CDR1 MNHEY and CDR2 SVGEGT come from the germline V gene. The CDR3 is CASSYSSSGRPGANVLTF. CDR3 DNA: TGTGCCAGCAGTTACTCGTCATCCGGCAGACCTGGGGCCAACGTCCTGACTTTC.

V is TRBV28 and J is TRBJ1-1; no firm D call. V was clipped by 2 bases and J by 2 bases, with 9 bases between them. The germline CDR1 and CDR2 sequences are MDHEN and SYDVKM. This CDR3 has 14 amino acids. The CDR3 protein is CASSLPPPNTEAFF. The CDR3 nucleotides are TGTGCCAGCAGTTTACCCCCCCCTAACACTGAAGCTTTCTTT.

The chain has TRBV25-1 and TRBJ1-4; TRBD1 aligns across 8 bases. CDR3 length equals 14 residues. Germline CDR1 is MGHDK and CDR2 is SYGVNS. The V segment lost 5 bases and the J segment 5 bases; nucleotides outside the gene matches: 4. In DNA form, the CDR3 reads TGTGCCAGCAGTCTGGCAGGGGGCAATGAAAAACTGTTTTTT. Translation: CASSLAGGNEKLFF.

DNA for the CDR3: TGTGCCAGCAGCCTCTTATCGGACGGGTCCTACGAGCAGTACTTC. Amino acid sequence: CASSLLSDGSYEQYF. This rearrangement joins TRBV11-2 to TRBJ2-7, with D uncertain. V lost 5 bases and J 1 base, leaving 15 bases between the germline ends. The CDR3 loop spans 15 amino acids. The germline V gene encodes CDR1 SGHAT and CDR2 FQNNGV.

The chain is built from TRBV3-1 (or the pseudogene TRBV3-2) and TRBJ1-1; a weak D match, TRBD1 (6 bases). This CDR3 has 15 amino acids. Trimming took off 5 bases at V and 11 bases at J, with 24 bases between the two ends. Germline V CDR1 and CDR2: LGHDT, YNNKEL (reference sequence). The CDR3 DNA reads as TGTGCCAGCAGCAACAGGGTTTTCAATACAGGGAGCGCTTTCTTT. Translating it yields CASSNRVFNTGSAFF.

V gene TRBV5-1 combines with J gene TRBJ2-7, with 8 bases that match TRBD1. This CDR3 contains 14 residues. The V gene's germline CDR1 is SGHRS and CDR2 YFSETQ. V shed 3 bases, J shed 6 bases, and the junction held 8 bases outside the gene matches. The CDR3 DNA follows: TGCGCCAGCAGCTACGGACAGGGACCCATCGAGCAGTACTTC. Protein sequence: CASSYGQGPIEQYF.

The chain recombines TRBV7-8 with TRBJ2-5; a weak D match, TRBD1 (5 bases). Trimming removed 1 base at V and 3 bases at J, with 18 bases between. Germline V lookup: CDR1 SGHVS, CDR2 FQNEAQ. This CDR3 spans 17 amino acids. CDR3 residues: CASSLDDSGFLEETQYF. The CDR3 DNA reads TGTGCCAGCAGCTTAGACGACAGTGGGTTTTTAGAAGAGACCCAGTACTTC.

This clone has a single count. This rearrangement joins TRBV7-6 to TRBJ2-7, with 9 bases that match TRBD1. Trimming removed 0 bases from V and 7 bases from J; junction bases left unmatched: 7. The CDR3 loop spans 15 amino acids. In germline, CDR1 is SGHVS, CDR2 FNYEAQ. In DNA, the CDR3 is TGTGCCAGCAGCTTAGCGTGGACAGGGGTGGGGGAGCAGTACTTC. Translated: CASSLAWTGVGEQYF.

The V and J genes are TRBV5-6 and TRBJ2-1; possibly TRBD1 or TRBD2 for D (5 bases each). V was trimmed by 3 bases and J by 4 bases, leaving 26 bases between them. CDR1 SGHDT and CDR2 YYEEEE come from the germline V gene. The CDR3 totals 19 residues. In DNA form, the CDR3 reads TGTGCCAGCAGCTCCCGACTTCGGGGCCGCGGAGTGTTGTACAATGAGCAGTTCTTC. It is translated as CASSSRLRGRGVLYNEQFF.

The chain employs TRBV20-1 and TRBJ2-7; D gene unclear. Germline CDR1 DFQATT, CDR2 SNEGSKA (reference sequence). The CDR3 consists of 10 residues. Trimming cost V 1 base and J 11 bases, with 9 bases left between them. CDR3 protein: CSARVGLEYF. The CDR3, as DNA: TGCAGTGCTAGAGTAGGGTTGGAGTACTTC.

The chain carries TRBV10-2 and TRBJ2-7; D perhaps matches TRBD1 (5 bases). This CDR3 contains 11 residues. Germline loops: CDR1 WSHSY, CDR2 SAAADI. The V end was cut by 6 bases, the J end by 7 bases, with 10 bases between. CDR3 sequence: CASRSAGEQYF. The CDR3, as DNA: TGCGCCAGCAGATCTGCAGGGGAGCAGTACTTC.

The chain is built from TRBV28 and TRBJ2-7, with 11 bases aligning to TRBD1. CDR3 size: 16 residues. Trimming removed 5 bases from V and 2 bases from J; junction bases left unmatched: 8. The germline V gene has CDR1 MDHEN and CDR2 SYDVKM. In nucleotides, the CDR3 is TGTGCCAGCAGTCTAAACCCGGGACAGGGGGCCTACGAGCAGTACTTC. It yields the protein CASSLNPGQGAYEQYF.

This chain links TRBV2 with TRBJ2-1, with 9 positions matching TRBD1. There are 16 residues in the CDR3. V lost 2 bases to trimming and J lost 6 bases; unmatched junction nucleotides: 8. CDR1 is SNHLY and CDR2 is FYNNEI in the germline V gene. The CDR3 nucleotides are TGTGCCAGCAGTGAATGGGACAGGGCTGGGGCCAATGAGCAGTTCTTC. Its translation is CASSEWDRAGANEQFF.

The V and J genes are TRBV28 and TRBJ1-5; TRBD1 matches 12 bases. Germline V gives CDR1 MDHEN, CDR2 SYDVKM. V shed 6 bases, J shed 2 bases, and the junction held 11 bases outside the gene matches. The CDR3 has 18 amino acids. In DNA, the CDR3 is TGTGCCAGCAGCTATCCTCCGGGACAGGGGGCCGGCAATCAGCCCCAGCATTTT. This sequence encodes CASSYPPGQGAGNQPQHF.

This chain connects TRBV9 to TRBJ2-2, with unresolved D. V gave up 4 bases and J gave up 2 bases, with 9 bases separating them. There are 14 residues in the CDR3. Germline V gene data show CDR1 as SGDLS and CDR2 as YYNGEE. CDR3 protein: CASSPQYNTGELFF. The CDR3 coding sequence is TGTGCCAGCAGCCCCCAGTACAACACCGGGGAGCTGTTTTTT. The complete variable domain, with remaining parts taken from reference TRBV9 and TRBJ2-2, reads DSGVTQTPKHLITATGQRVTLRCSPRSGDLSVYWYQQSLDQGLQFLIQYYNGEERAKGNILERFSAQQFPDLHSELNLSSLELGDSALYFCASSPQYNTGELFFGEGSRLTVL.

Only one count was recorded for this clone. This rearrangement joins TRBV7-4 to TRBJ1-6; D is unresolved. The V gene's germline CDR1 is SGHVT and CDR2 SQSDAQ. V shed 1 base and J shed 0 bases, with 10 bases lying between them. The CDR3 has 17 residues. The CDR3 sequence is CASSLGVLSSYNSPLHF. The CDR3 bases are TGTGCCAGCAGCTTAGGGGTGCTCAGCTCCTATAATTCACCCCTCCACTTT.

The rearrangement joins TRBV18 to TRBJ1-5, with a possible D match to TRBD1 (5 bases). The CDR3 is 18 amino acids. From germline, CDR1 is KGHSH and CDR2 LQKENI. V was shortened by 3 bases and J by 1 base, with 19 bases between the two germline ends. The CDR3 bases are TGTGCCAGCTCACCTATAGGAGGGGCGGGAGGAAGCAATCAGCCCCAGCATTTT. This codes for CASSPIGGAGGSNQPQHF.

The chain carries TRBV11-3 and TRBJ1-1, with D perhaps TRBD1 (6 bases). The CDR3 length is 16 residues. CDR1 is SGHNT, CDR2 YENEEA, per germline. V was clipped by 5 bases and J by 1 base, with 17 bases between them. CDR3 coding DNA: TGTGCCAGCAGCCCGGGCGAGGGGGGGACGAACACTGAAGCTTTCTTT. Protein product: CASSPGEGGTNTEAFF.

The V call is TRBV9, the J call TRBJ2-7; D perhaps matches TRBD2 (6 bases). The CDR3 has 13 amino acids. Between the trimmed V and J ends, which lost 3 bases and 4 bases, there was a span of 11 bases. Per the germline V gene, CDR1 is SGDLS and CDR2 is YYNGEE. CDR3 sequence (DNA): TGTGCCAGCAGCGGCGGGACGGAGTACGAGCAGTACTTC. Encoded protein: CASSGGTEYEQYF.

The chain joins TRBV5-4 to TRBJ1-6, with D unclear. This CDR3 is built from 15 residues. V lost 1 base to trimming and J lost 6 bases, with 11 bases between them. Per germline, CDR1 SGHNT and CDR2 YYREEE (reference sequence). CDR3 loop: CASSLTESLNSPLHF. CDR3 DNA: TGTGCCAGCAGCTTGACGGAGAGTCTTAATTCACCCCTCCACTTT.

The chain joins TRBV28 to TRBJ2-5; weak D call: TRBD1 (5 bases). V lost 6 bases to trimming and J lost 5 bases, with 22 bases between them. The CDR3 is 16 residues long. Per the germline V gene, CDR1 is MDHEN and CDR2 is SYDVKM. CDR3 protein: CASSSPPRVLRETQYF. CDR3 bases: TGTGCCAGCAGCTCCCCCCCCAGGGTGTTACGGGAGACCCAGTACTTC.

On this clone: Other DNA variants within this sample encode the same CDR3. The V call is TRBV7-2, the J call TRBJ1-1; D gene uncertain. Trimming pared 1 base from V and 1 base from J, leaving 4 bases between. The CDR3 loop spans 13 amino acids. Germline assignment: CDR1 SGHTA and CDR2 FQGNSA. CDR3 bases: TGTGCCAGCAGCTTAGTTGGGAACACTGAAGCTTTCTTT. Its protein product is CASSLVGNTEAFF.

The chain couples TRBV19 to TRBJ1-1; 7 positions agree with TRBD1. The germline CDR1 and CDR2 sequences are LNHDA and SQIVND (reference sequence). This CDR3 is built from 12 residues. The trim removed 10 bases at V and 2 bases at J, leaving 4 bases unmatched. CDR3 loop: CAKDRYNTEAFF. The CDR3 coding sequence is TGTGCCAAGGACAGGTATAACACTGAAGCTTTCTTT.